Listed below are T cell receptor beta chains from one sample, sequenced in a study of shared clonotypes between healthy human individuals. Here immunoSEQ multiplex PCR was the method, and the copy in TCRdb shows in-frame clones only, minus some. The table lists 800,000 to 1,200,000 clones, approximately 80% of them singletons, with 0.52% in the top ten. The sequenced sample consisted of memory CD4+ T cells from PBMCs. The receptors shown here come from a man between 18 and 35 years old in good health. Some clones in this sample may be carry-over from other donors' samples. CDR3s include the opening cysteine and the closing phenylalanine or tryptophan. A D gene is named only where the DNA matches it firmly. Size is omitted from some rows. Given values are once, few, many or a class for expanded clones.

TGCAGCGCCAAGCGGGAGCGGGACACCGGGGAGCTGTTTTTT	CSAKRERDTGELFF	14	TRBD2	TRBV29-1	TRBJ2-2	-
TGTGCCAGCAGACTACAGGGGAAGTCGGGAAACACCATATATTTT	CASRLQGKSGNTIYF	15	TRBD1	TRBV7-8	TRBJ1-3	-
TGTGCCAGCTCTCCGGGACAGATCATTTCTGGCTACACCTTC	CASSPGQIISGYTF	14	TRBD1	TRBV28	TRBJ1-2	-
TGCGCCAGCTCTTCAAAGGGGCTAGCGGGAGTCTCCTACAATGAGCAGTTCTTC	CASSSKGLAGVSYNEQFF	18	TRBD2	TRBV5-1	TRBJ2-1	-
TGTGCCAGCAGTTACGACGGGGGATCTAATAATGGCTACACCTTC	CASSYDGGSNNGYTF	15	-	TRBV6-5	TRBJ1-2	-
TGTGCCAGCAGCCGGGGGGAAGAGACCCAGTACTTC	CASSRGEETQYF	12	TRBD2	TRBV5-4	TRBJ2-5	-
TGTGCCAGCAGCTTGGCCCCTACAGGGGGCAGGGCCTACGAGCAGTACTTC	CASSLAPTGGRAYEQYF	17	TRBD1	TRBV5-5	TRBJ2-7	-
TGTGCCAGCAGCTTATGGGGTGAAGAGACCCAGTACTTC	CASSLWGEETQYF	13	-	TRBV7-9	TRBJ2-5	-
TGCGCCAGCGCCCCACGGGTAGAGAACACTGAAGCTTTCTTT	CASAPRVENTEAFF	14	-	TRBV5-1	TRBJ1-1	few
TGTGCCAGCTCATCGAGAACCCCCTACGAGCAGTACTTC	CASSSRTPYEQYF	13	-	TRBV18	TRBJ2-7	-
TGTGCCAGCAGTGAATATCGTCCCGGGGAGCTGTTTTTT	CASSEYRPGELFF	13	-	TRBV6-1	TRBJ2-2	-
TGTGCCAGCAGCTTATTAGCCGGTGGGCGGGACGTTACCCAGTACTTC	CASSLLAGGRDVTQYF	16	-	TRBV11-2	TRBJ2-5	-
TGTGCCAGCAGTTTACTTCCGGGACAGGGTAGCACTGAAGCTTTCTTT	CASSLLPGQGSTEAFF	16	TRBD1	TRBV28	TRBJ1-1	-
TGTGCCAGCAGCCGGGGCGCAGATACGCAGTATTTT	CASSRGADTQYF	12	-	TRBV11-3	TRBJ2-3	-
TGTGCCAGCAGCCAAGATCGGGACTCGTACTACGAGCAGTACTTC	CASSQDRDSYYEQYF	15	-	TRBV4-2	TRBJ2-7	-
TGTGCCAGCTCACCTACGCAAGGGGCCTACGAGCAGTACTTC	CASSPTQGAYEQYF	14	-	TRBV18	TRBJ2-7	-
TGTGCCAGCAGCCCGAGGGACTGGCCCTACGAGCAGTACTTC	CASSPRDWPYEQYF	14	-	TRBV7-8	TRBJ2-7	-
TGTGCCAGCAGCTTAAATACAGGACTCCAAGAGACCCAGTACTTC	CASSLNTGLQETQYF	15	-	TRBV7-8	TRBJ2-5	-
TGTGCCAGCAGTCCGACTAGAATCGGGTACAATGAGCAGTTCTTC	CASSPTRIGYNEQFF	15	-	TRBV28	TRBJ2-1	-
TGTGCCAGCAGTGGACTAGATGACACAGATACGCAGTATTTT	CASSGLDDTDTQYF	14	TRBD2	TRBV5-4	TRBJ2-3	-
TGTGCCAGCAGTGCAGGACAGGGACATGGCTACACCTTC	CASSAGQGHGYTF	13	TRBD1	TRBV7-9	TRBJ1-2	few
TGCAGCGTTGAAGAGGGGCGTAGATCCTACAATGAGCAGTTCTTC	CSVEEGRRSYNEQFF	15	-	TRBV29-1	TRBJ2-1	-
TGCAGCGCAAGGACAGGCACGCACACTGAAGCTTTCTTT	CSARTGTHTEAFF	13	TRBD1	TRBV29-1	TRBJ1-1	-
TGTGCCTGGAGTGAGGAAAACACCATATATTTT	CAWSEENTIYF	11	-	TRBV30	TRBJ1-3	-
TGTGCCAGCAGTTTAAGCGCAGGGATGGGCACTGAAGCTTTCTTT	CASSLSAGMGTEAFF	15	-	TRBV28	TRBJ1-1	-
TGTGCCAGCAGCCGGGACAGGAACACCGGGGAGCTGTTTTTT	CASSRDRNTGELFF	14	TRBD1	TRBV6-6	TRBJ2-2	-
TGTGCCAGTAGTACCCCTCGGGCCGCGATTGCAACTAATGAAAAACTGTTTTTT	CASSTPRAAIATNEKLFF	18	-	TRBV19	TRBJ1-4	-
TGCGCCAGCAGCTTGGGAGCGGGAGGAGAGACCCAGTACTTC	CASSLGAGGETQYF	14	TRBD2	TRBV5-1	TRBJ2-5	-
TGCGCCAGCAGCTCACTCGGGGCGAACACTGAAGCTTTCTTT	CASSSLGANTEAFF	14	-	TRBV5-1	TRBJ1-1	-
TGTGCCAGCAGCTTATCGCTAGCGGGAGACACCGGGGAGCTGTTTTTT	CASSLSLAGDTGELFF	16	TRBD2	TRBV7-2	TRBJ2-2	-
TGTGCCAGCACGGGGCCCCTTGGGCCACAAGAGACCCAGTACTTC	CASTGPLGPQETQYF	15	-	TRBV2	TRBJ2-5	-
TGTGCCAGCAGTACGGGTGGGACGGAAACTGAAGCTTTCTTT	CASSTGGTETEAFF	14	-	TRBV6-6	TRBJ1-1	many
TGTGCCAGCAGTTATACAGTCAATCAGCCCCAGCATTTT	CASSYTVNQPQHF	13	-	TRBV6-5	TRBJ1-5	-
TGCGCCAGCAGCTTGGATGCGGCGGCGGGCTATGGCTACACCTTC	CASSLDAAAGYGYTF	15	-	TRBV5-1	TRBJ1-2	-
TGTGCCAGCTCACCGATTGGCTCCGAGCAGTACTTC	CASSPIGSEQYF	12	-	TRBV18	TRBJ2-7	-
TGCGCCAGCACCTACCTAGCGGGAGGGTCCAATGAGCAGTTCTTC	CASTYLAGGSNEQFF	15	TRBD2	TRBV5-1	TRBJ2-1	-
TGTGCCAGCAGCGTAGTAGGGGAGGGAGCCTGGGAAAACACCATATATTTT	CASSVVGEGAWENTIYF	17	-	TRBV9	TRBJ1-3	many
TGTGCCAGCAGTTCTCGGCTGACCACAGATACGCAGTATTTT	CASSSRLTTDTQYF	14	-	TRBV27	TRBJ2-3	many
TGTGCCAGCTCCCCTCGTGGGGGGATGGGGACTGAAGCTTTCTTT	CASSPRGGMGTEAFF	15	-	TRBV18	TRBJ1-1	-
TGTGCCAGCAGCTTCGTACTAGCGGGAGGGACCGGGGAGCTGTTTTTT	CASSFVLAGGTGELFF	16	TRBD2	TRBV5-6	TRBJ2-2	-
TGTGCCAGCAGTTTATTTTTTAACTCTGGAAACACCATATATTTT	CASSLFFNSGNTIYF	15	-	TRBV28	TRBJ1-3	-